A single sample is the source of the 12 T cell receptor beta chains below, sequenced in a study of blood T cell repertoires in COVID-19. Using immunoSEQ multiplex PCR, the repertoire was profiled, and TCRdb retains in-frame clones only, with some absent. The sample includes about 170,000 clones, 70% to 80% of them seen just once. The sequenced sample was PBMCs or T cells enriched from blood (not recorded which). The receptors originated from a woman between 65 and 79 years old in a cohort exposed to, infected with or recovered from COVID-19 (not recorded which).

For this clone: The sample contains more than one DNA sequence encoding this CDR3. This chain connects TRBV5-1 to TRBJ1-6, with D tentatively TRBD1 (5 bases). CDR1 and CDR2 (germline): SGHRS, YFSETQ. Trimming took 0 bases from V and 6 from J, leaving 7 bases between them. The CDR3 loop spans 14 amino acids. CDR3 DNA: TGCGCCAGCAGCTTGGGACAGCTTAATTCACCCCTCCACTTT. This encodes CASSLGQLNSPLHF.

The V and J genes are TRBV7-9 and TRBJ1-2; D unclear. This CDR3 is built from 14 residues. V was trimmed by 5 bases and J by 4 bases, leaving 14 bases between them. Germline loops: CDR1 SEHNR, CDR2 FQNEAQ (reference sequence). The chain's CDR3 is CASSPLGRVYGYTF. The DNA for the CDR3 is TGTGCCAGCAGCCCTCTGGGGAGAGTCTATGGCTACACCTTC.

This clone was detected once. J is TRBJ2-3 and V is TRBV28; 8 bases line up with TRBD1. This CDR3 has 17 amino acids. Germline V gives CDR1 MDHEN, CDR2 SYDVKM. Trimming at V came to 3 bases and at J to 4 bases, leaving 12 bases not matched to a gene. Written as DNA, the CDR3 is TGTGCCAGCAGTTTGAGGGGACTTCGACAGGGGCCAGATACGCAGTATTTT. This sequence encodes CASSLRGLRQGPDTQYF.

The V gene is TRBV7-8, the J gene TRBJ2-7; D possibly corresponds to TRBD2 (5 bases). The CDR3 loop spans 13 amino acids. Trimming left V 1 base short and J 2 bases short, with 6 bases between. CDR1 and CDR2 (germline): SGHVS, FQNEAQ. Here the CDR3 DNA reads TGTGCCAGCAGCTTAGACGGGACCTACGAGCAGTACTTC. Its translation: CASSLDGTYEQYF.

V is TRBV5-1 and J is TRBJ2-1; no firm D call. Germline V gene sequence: CDR1 SGHRS, CDR2 YFSETQ. CDR3 length: 13 amino acids. Trimming took 2 bases from V and 5 from J, leaving 8 bases between them. Here the CDR3 reads CASSLHTNNEQFF. In DNA, the CDR3 is TGCGCCAGCAGCTTACATACCAACAATGAGCAGTTCTTC.

This sequence joins TRBV6-5 and TRBJ2-2, with D uncertain. The CDR3 is 16 amino acids. The ends were cut back, 0 bases at V and 2 bases at J, with 10 bases in the middle. CDR1 is MNHEY and CDR2 is SVGAGI in the germline V gene. As DNA, the CDR3 is TGTGCCAGCAGTTACTCGAGAAGATACAACACCGGGGAGCTGTTTTTT. Translating it yields CASSYSRRYNTGELFF.

V usage is TRBV5-1 and J usage is TRBJ1-3; D uncertain. The CDR3 has 13 amino acids. Germline loops: CDR1 SGHRS, CDR2 YFSETQ. Deletions cut 3 bases from V and 1 base from J, with 5 bases between. CDR3 loop: CASSSGSGNTIYF. CDR3 DNA: TGCGCCAGCAGCTCCGGGTCTGGAAACACCATATATTTT.

V is TRBV3-1 (or the pseudogene TRBV3-2) and J is TRBJ2-3, with D hard to call. Trimming pared 8 bases from V and 4 bases from J, leaving 10 bases between. CDR1 LGHDT and CDR2 YNNKEL come from the germline V gene (reference sequence). This CDR3 has 12 amino acids. This CDR3 is CASGPRPDTQYF. In DNA, the CDR3 is TGTGCCAGCGGCCCTAGACCAGATACGCAGTATTTT.

This clone was recorded a few times. Other DNA sequences in the same sample also yield this CDR3. CDR3 protein: CASSLYNQPQHF. The CDR3 coding sequence is TGTGCCAGCAGTCTCTACAATCAGCCCCAGCATTTT. V gene TRBV12-3 or TRBV12-4 combines with J gene TRBJ1-5; D is unresolved. The CDR3 has 12 residues. The V gene lost 5 bases and the J gene lost 3 bases, with 5 bases spanning the gap.

The CDR3 sequence is CASSDRLVQPQHF. Here the CDR3 DNA reads TGTGCCAGCAGTGACAGATTGGTGCAGCCCCAGCATTTT. This chain connects TRBV12-3 or TRBV12-4 to TRBJ1-5; the D gene is possibly TRBD1 (5 bases). V dropped 5 bases and J dropped 7 bases, with 12 bases sitting between them. The CDR3 spans 13 residues.

The V gene is TRBV10-2, the J gene TRBJ2-5, with a tentative D call TRBD1 (5 bases). V lost 0 bases and J 7 bases, leaving 12 bases between the germline ends. Germline V lookup: CDR1 WSHSY, CDR2 SAAADI. This CDR3 is built from 14 residues. CDR3 in DNA: TGCGCCAGCAGTGAGTCGTCAGGGTTAGGGACCCAGTACTTC. Translated: CASSESSGLGTQYF.

This chain joins TRBV19 and TRBJ2-7, with 7 nucleotides matching TRBD1. The germline V gene has CDR1 LNHDA and CDR2 SQIVND (reference sequence). The CDR3 covers 15 residues. V was pared by 1 base and J by 3 bases, with 6 bases of the junction left unmatched. DNA of the CDR3: TGTGCCAGTAGTATAGGAACAGGGGCGATCTACGAGCAGTACTTC. Residues: CASSIGTGAIYEQYF.